This T cell receptor (beta chain) was captured in a study of neurological immune-mediated disorders. Study in general: Of about 34 multiple sclerosis patients, about 31 were relapsing-remitting and 3 secondary progressive. Study-level findings and limits: None of the CDR3 amino acid sequences of expanded clones were shared across subjects, and this suggested private repertoires in all groups. Healthy controls had more TCR clonal expansion than multiple sclerosis, which showed the least, whereas HTLV-1-associated myelopathy showed the most.

This clonotype was seen ten or more times. Its antigen is still unknown. V shed 5 bases and J shed 0 bases, with 4 bases lying between them. This CDR3 is 12 amino acids long. Germline V gives CDR1 LGHDT, CDR2 YNNKEL (reference sequence). The authors obtained over 170 million TCR-beta sequences from 15-18 subjects per sequencing run. TCRdb passed the 5' RACE reads through MiXCR, listing each CDR3 protein once. The table includes roughly 74,000 distinct CDR3 sequences, roughly 5% detected once. The V gene is TRBV3-1, the J gene TRBJ1-2; D not certain. Sequencing was done on a sample of PBMCs. This TCR was recovered from a man between 18 and 29 years old with multiple sclerosis. The CDR3 DNA follows: TGTGCCAGCAGCTTTTCTAACTATGGCTACACCTTC. It yields the protein CASSFSNYGYTF.